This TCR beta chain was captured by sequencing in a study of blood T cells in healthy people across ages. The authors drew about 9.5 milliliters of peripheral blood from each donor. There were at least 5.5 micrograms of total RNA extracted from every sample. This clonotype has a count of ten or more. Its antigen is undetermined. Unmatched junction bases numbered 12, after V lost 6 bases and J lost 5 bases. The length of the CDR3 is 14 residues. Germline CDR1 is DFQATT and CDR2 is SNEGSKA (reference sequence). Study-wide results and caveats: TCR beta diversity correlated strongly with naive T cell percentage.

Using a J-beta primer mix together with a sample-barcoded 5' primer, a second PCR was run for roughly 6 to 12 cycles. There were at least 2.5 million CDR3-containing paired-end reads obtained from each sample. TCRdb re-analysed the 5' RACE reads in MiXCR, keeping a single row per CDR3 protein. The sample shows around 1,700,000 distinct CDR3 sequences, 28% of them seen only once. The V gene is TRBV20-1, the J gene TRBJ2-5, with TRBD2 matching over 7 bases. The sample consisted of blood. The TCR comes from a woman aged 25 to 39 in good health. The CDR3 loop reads CSAISGVIEETQYF. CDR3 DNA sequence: TGCAGTGCCATCAGCGGGGTCATCGAGGAGACCCAGTACTTC.